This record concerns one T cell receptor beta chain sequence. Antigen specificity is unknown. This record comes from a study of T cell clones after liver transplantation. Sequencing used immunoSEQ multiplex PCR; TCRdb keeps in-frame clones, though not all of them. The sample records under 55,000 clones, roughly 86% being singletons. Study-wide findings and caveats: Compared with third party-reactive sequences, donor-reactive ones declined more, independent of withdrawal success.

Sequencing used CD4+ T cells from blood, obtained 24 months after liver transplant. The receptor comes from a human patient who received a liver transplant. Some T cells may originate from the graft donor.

The CDR3 nucleotides read TGTGCCAGCAGCTCCTACAGGGGGGCGAACACCGGGGAGCTGTTTTTT. It yields the protein CASSSYRGANTGELFF. V usage is TRBV7-2 and J usage is TRBJ2-2; 8 bases are shared with TRBD1. The CDR3 sequence is 16 residues long. The V segment lost 4 bases and the J segment 0 bases; nucleotides outside the gene matches: 4. The germline CDR1 and CDR2 sequences are SGHTA and FQGNSA. Using reference TRBV7-2 and TRBJ2-2 for the parts outside the CDR3, the full variable domain is GAGVSQSPSNKVTEKGKDVELRCDPISGHTALYWYRQSLGQGLEFLIYFQGNSAPDKSGLPSDRFSAERTGGSVSTLTIQRTQQEDSAVYLCASSSYRGANTGELFFGEGSRLTVL.